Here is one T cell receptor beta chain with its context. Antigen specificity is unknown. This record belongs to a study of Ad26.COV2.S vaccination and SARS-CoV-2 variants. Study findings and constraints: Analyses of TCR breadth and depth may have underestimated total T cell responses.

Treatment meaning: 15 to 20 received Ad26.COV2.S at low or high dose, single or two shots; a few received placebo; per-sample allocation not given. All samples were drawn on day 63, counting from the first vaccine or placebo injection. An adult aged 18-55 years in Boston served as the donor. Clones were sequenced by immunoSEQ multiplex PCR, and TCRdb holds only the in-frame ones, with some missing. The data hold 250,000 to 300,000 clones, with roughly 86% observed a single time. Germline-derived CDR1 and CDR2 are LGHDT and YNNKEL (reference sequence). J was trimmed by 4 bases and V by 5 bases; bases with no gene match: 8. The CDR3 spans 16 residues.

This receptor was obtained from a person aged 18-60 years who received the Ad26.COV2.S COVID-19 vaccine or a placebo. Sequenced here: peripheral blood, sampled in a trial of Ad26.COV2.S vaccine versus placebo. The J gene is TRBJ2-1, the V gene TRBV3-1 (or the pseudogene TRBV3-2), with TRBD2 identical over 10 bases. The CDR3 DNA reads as TGTGCCAGCAGCTGGGACGGGACTAGCGTTTACAATGAGCAGTTCTTC. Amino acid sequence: CASSWDGTSVYNEQFF.